This TCR beta chain stems from a study of breast tumors, draining lymph nodes, adjacent tissues. General observations from the study: Tumors had less TCR diversity than lymph nodes, more than nontumor tissue. The lymph node origin of tumor T cells was framed as consistent with a hypothesis, not demonstrated.

TCRdb re-derived calls from the multiplex PCR reads in MiXCR, one entry per CDR3 protein. The table records 120,000 or so distinct CDR3 sequences, 15% to 20% of them present only once. Samples came from axillary lymph nodes draining the breast cancer. Germline-derived CDR1 and CDR2 are SGHAT and FQNNGV. Trimming removed 5 bases at V and 2 bases at J, with 16 bases between. The CDR3 length is 15 residues. This clonotype was counted ten times or more. The antigen remains unidentified. This chain connects TRBV11-2 to TRBJ2-7, with D possibly being TRBD2 (6 bases). The TCR comes from a female donor with breast cancer. Some clones in this sample may be carry-over from other donors' samples. The material sequenced was axillary lymph node tissue. CDR3 sequence (DNA): TGTGCCAGCAGCCCACCGACTAGATCGGCCTACGAGCAGTACTTC. This sequence encodes CASSPPTRSAYEQYF.